This is a list of T cell receptor beta chains from one sample in a study of T cells after posttransplantation cyclophosphamide. The assay was immunoSEQ multiplex PCR, and TCRdb's table has in-frame clones only and misses some. The sample holds 40,000 or so clones, and no clone turns up only once. Input material: PBMCs. These receptors originate from a man aged 25 to 40 in good health and a related stem cell transplant donor. Each CDR3 is given with its conserved first and last residue. A D gene is named only where the DNA matches it firmly. Clone size appears in some rows only: once, few, many, or a class for an expanded clone.

D gene	clone size	V gene	CDR3 length	J gene	CDR3 protein	CDR3 DNA
NA	NA	TRBV11-2	15	TRBJ2-5	CASSLAPGGGETQYF	TGTGCCAGCAGCCTAGCCCCCGGGGGAGGAGAGACCCAGTACTTC
NA	many	TRBV6-2/TRBV6-3	15	TRBJ2-7	CASSYFGPGAYEQYF	TGTGCCAGCAGTTACTTCGGTCCAGGGGCCTACGAGCAGTACTTC
NA	many	TRBV7-2	14	TRBJ1-2	CASSLEGLNYGYTF	TGTGCCAGCAGCTTAGAGGGCCTTAACTATGGCTACACCTTC
TRBD2	many	TRBV9	14	TRBJ2-3	CASSKTSATDTQYF	TGTGCCAGCAGCAAGACTAGCGCCACAGATACGCAGTATTTT
TRBD2	many	TRBV12-3/TRBV12-4	12	TRBJ2-5	CASGGGQETQYF	TGTGCCTCCGGGGGGGGGCAAGAGACCCAGTACTTC
TRBD1	many	TRBV7-9	15	TRBJ2-5	CASSLGRQGRETQYF	TGTGCCAGCAGCTTAGGAAGACAGGGTAGGGAGACCCAGTACTTC
NA	many	TRBV5-4	13	TRBJ1-5	CASSLDSTSPQHF	TGTGCCAGCAGCTTGGACAGCACGAGCCCCCAGCATTTT
NA	many	TRBV7-9	14	TRBJ1-4	CASSSVATSEKLFF	TGTGCCAGCAGCTCAGTCGCAACAAGTGAAAAACTGTTTTTT
NA	NA	TRBV6-5	14	TRBJ1-4	CASSEGPEAEKLFF	TGTGCCAGCAGTGAGGGGCCAGAGGCTGAAAAACTGTTTTTT
TRBD1	NA	TRBV6-6	13	TRBJ1-1	CASSFQGGSEAFF	TGTGCCAGCAGTTTCCAGGGGGGATCCGAAGCTTTCTTT
TRBD2	many	TRBV11-2	15	TRBJ2-1	CASSSVAGTYNEQFF	TGTGCCAGCAGCTCAGTAGCGGGAACCTACAATGAGCAGTTCTTC
NA	few	TRBV11-2	14	TRBJ2-5	CASSRLLRLETQYF	TGTGCCAGCAGCCGACTTTTGAGGCTGGAGACCCAGTACTTC
TRBD2	NA	TRBV9	15	TRBJ2-7	CASSVGLAGDYEQYF	TGTGCCAGCAGCGTAGGCCTAGCGGGGGACTACGAGCAGTACTTC
NA	many	TRBV24-1	17	TRBJ2-3	CATSDLHPTKNTDTQYF	TGTGCCACCAGTGATTTGCATCCGACTAAAAACACAGATACGCAGTATTTT
TRBD1	many	TRBV5-1	16	TRBJ2-2	CASSFQGAFITGELFF	TGCGCCAGCAGCTTTCAGGGGGCGTTTATCACCGGGGAGCTGTTTTTT
TRBD1	many	TRBV10-3	15	TRBJ2-7	CAISDYRGQSYEQYF	TGTGCCATCAGTGACTACAGGGGGCAGTCCTACGAGCAGTACTTC
NA	many	TRBV27	14	TRBJ1-5	CASSRGQSNQPQHF	TGTGCCAGCAGTCGCGGACAAAGCAATCAGCCCCAGCATTTT
NA	many	TRBV7-9	14	TRBJ1-2	CASSWTESNYGYTF	TGTGCCAGCAGCTGGACTGAGTCTAACTATGGCTACACCTTC
TRBD1	many	TRBV18	14	TRBJ2-7	CASSPQTGGGEQYF	TGTGCCAGCTCACCCCAGACAGGGGGGGGCGAGCAGTACTTC
TRBD1	many	TRBV5-6	15	TRBJ1-4	CASSLRGGAPEKLFF	TGTGCCAGCAGCTTGCGAGGGGGCGCCCCTGAAAAACTGTTTTTT
NA	many	TRBV4-3	18	TRBJ2-2	CASSQDRGSGWNTGELFF	TGCGCCAGCAGCCAAGATCGGGGGAGCGGGTGGAACACCGGGGAGCTGTTTTTT
TRBD1	many	TRBV24-1	15	TRBJ2-5	CATSDPDREEETQYF	TGTGCCACCAGTGACCCTGACAGGGAAGAAGAGACCCAGTACTTC
TRBD1	many	TRBV12-3/TRBV12-4	19	TRBJ1-5	CASSPDRGTLYSSNQPQHF	TGTGCCAGCAGTCCGGACAGGGGAACACTTTATTCAAGCAATCAGCCCCAGCATTTT
TRBD1	many	TRBV9	13	TRBJ2-7	CASSAGQNYEQYF	TGTGCCAGCAGCGCGGGACAGAACTACGAGCAGTACTTC
NA	few	TRBV29-1	12	TRBJ2-3	CSVQESTDTQYF	TGCAGCGTCCAGGAGAGCACAGATACGCAGTATTTT
TRBD1	NA	TRBV27	16	TRBJ2-3	CASSSLTGASTDTQYF	TGTGCCAGCAGTTCCTTGACAGGGGCTAGCACAGATACGCAGTATTTT